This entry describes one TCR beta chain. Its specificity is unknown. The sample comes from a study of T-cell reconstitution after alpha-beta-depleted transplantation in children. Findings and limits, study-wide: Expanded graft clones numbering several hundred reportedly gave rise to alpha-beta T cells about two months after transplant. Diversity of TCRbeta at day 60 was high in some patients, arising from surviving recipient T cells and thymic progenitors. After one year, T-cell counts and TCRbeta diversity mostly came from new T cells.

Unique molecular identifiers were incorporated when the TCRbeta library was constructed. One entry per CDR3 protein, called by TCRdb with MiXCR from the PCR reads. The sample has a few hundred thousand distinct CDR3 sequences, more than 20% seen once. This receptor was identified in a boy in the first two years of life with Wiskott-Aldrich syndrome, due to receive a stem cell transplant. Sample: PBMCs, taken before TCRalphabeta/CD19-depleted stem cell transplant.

CDR3 DNA sequence: TGTGCCAGCAGTGAACAGTCCAGCTCCTACAATGAGCAGTTCTTC. This translates into CASSEQSSSYNEQFF. The chain carries TRBV2 and TRBJ2-1; D gene ambiguous. V shed 2 bases and J shed 0 bases, with 8 bases lying between them. This CDR3 has 15 amino acids. The germline V gene has CDR1 SNHLY and CDR2 FYNNEI.